The sequence of this T cell receptor (beta chain) was determined in a study of molecular identifiers for immune sequencing clone quantification. Sorted cells numbering about 19,000 to 1,100,000, with 10%, 30% or 50% RNA, yielded the naive CD8 libraries. TCRdb redid the calling of the PCR reads with MiXCR, one entry per CDR3 protein. The table lists about 640,000 distinct CDR3 sequences, approximately 20% of them singletons. Trimming took 6 bases from V and 1 from J, leaving 12 bases between them. The CDR3 contains 14 residues. Germline V gene sequence: CDR1 MNHEY, CDR2 SVGEGT. The chain has TRBV6-2 or TRBV6-3 and TRBJ1-1, with D tentatively TRBD1 (5 bases). This clonotype was obtained from a human donor in good health. Some libraries in this study had Jurkat cell RNA spiked in. The sample taken for sequencing was naive CD8+ T cells from blood, with Jurkat cell RNA spiked in. Subset in this sample: FACS-sorted CD8+CD4-CCR7+CD45RA+ naive T cells. The CDR3 DNA sequence: TGTGCCAGCAGCCCGGGGGTGCCGAACACTGAAGCTTTCTTT. It translates to CASSPGVPNTEAFF.